This T cell receptor (beta chain) was identified during a study of T cell repertoires in cytomegalovirus infection. MiXCR was run by TCRdb on the reads, yielding one entry per CDR3 protein. The sample has roughly 120,000 distinct CDR3 sequences; 10% are singletons. This clonotype was found a few times. As yet, its antigen is unknown. The CDR3 runs 16 residues. From germline, CDR1 is KGHDR and CDR2 SFDVKD. V was pared by 3 bases and J by 2 bases, with 14 bases between. The sequencing input was PBMCs, sequenced either directly or after in vitro stimulation (not recorded which). This receptor was identified in a human donor in good health (CMV status not recorded). Some clones in this sample may be carry-over from other donors' samples. V is TRBV24-1 and J is TRBJ2-3; D might be TRBD1 (6 bases). CDR3 sequence reads: CATSDRTDRLTDTQYF. CDR3 coding DNA: TGTGCCACCAGTGATCGGACAGATCGACTCACAGATACGCAGTATTTT.